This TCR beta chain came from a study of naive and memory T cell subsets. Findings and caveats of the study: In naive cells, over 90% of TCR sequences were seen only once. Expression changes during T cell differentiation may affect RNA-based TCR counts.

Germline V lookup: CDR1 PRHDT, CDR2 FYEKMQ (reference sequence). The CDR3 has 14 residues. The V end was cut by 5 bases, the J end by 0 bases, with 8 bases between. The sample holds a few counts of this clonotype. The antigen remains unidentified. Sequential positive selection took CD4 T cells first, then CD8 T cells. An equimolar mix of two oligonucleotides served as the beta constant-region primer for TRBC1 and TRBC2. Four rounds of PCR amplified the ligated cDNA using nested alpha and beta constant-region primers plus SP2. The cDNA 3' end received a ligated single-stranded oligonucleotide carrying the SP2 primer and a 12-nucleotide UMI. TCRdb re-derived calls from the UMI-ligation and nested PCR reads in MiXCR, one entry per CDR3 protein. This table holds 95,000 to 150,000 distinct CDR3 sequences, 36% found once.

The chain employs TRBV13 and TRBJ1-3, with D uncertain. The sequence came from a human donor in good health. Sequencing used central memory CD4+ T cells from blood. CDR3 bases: TGTGCCAGCAGCCAGATATTCTCTGGAAACACCATATATTTT. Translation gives CASSQIFSGNTIYF. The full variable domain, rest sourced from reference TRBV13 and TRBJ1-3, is AAGVIQSPRHLIKEKRETATLKCYPIPRHDTVYWYQQGPGQDPQFLISFYEKMQSDKGSIPDRFSAQQFSDYHSELNMSSLELGDSALYFCASSQIFSGNTIYFGEGSWLTVV.